This T cell receptor (beta chain) originates from a study of T cell responses to AZD1222 COVID-19 vaccine. Study observations and caveats: Vaccination with two AZD1222 doses was followed by a rise in Spike-specific TCR breadth and depth.

A note on this clone: The target antigen is unknown.

Clones were read by immunoSEQ multiplex PCR, and TCRdb kept only the in-frame ones, dropping some. This sample has roughly 160,000 clones, with about nine tenths found just once. The CDR3 consists of 18 residues. The germline CDR1 and CDR2 sequences are SGHRS and YFSETQ. V lost 3 bases and J lost 10; bases outside the gene matches: 17. The receptor was isolated from an adult in good health. The sequencing here drew on peripheral blood, taken on day 0 of AZD1222 vaccination. The chain links TRBV5-1 to TRBJ1-6, with TRBD1 identical over 9 bases. CDR3 residues: CASSSQPPGQGGRSPLHF. In nucleotides, the CDR3 is TGCGCCAGCAGCTCTCAACCCCCGGGACAGGGAGGAAGATCACCCCTCCACTTT. The full variable domain, rest sourced from reference TRBV5-1 and TRBJ1-6, is KAGVTQTPRYLIKTRGQQVTLSCSPISGHRSVSWYQQTPGQGLQFLFEYFSETQRNKGNFPGRFSGRQFSNSRSEMNVSTLELGDSALYLCASSSQPPGQGGRSPLHFGNGTRLTVT.